This note documents a single T cell receptor (beta chain) sequence. An end of the junction differs from the germline gene, which may be a read error. The data belong to a study of shared clonotypes between healthy human individuals. Study information: Contributing individuals were a couple of females and a few males aged 18 to 49.

The study enrolled healthy HIV-negative adults without recent acute infections or vaccinations as donors. The germline gives CDR1 MDHEN, CDR2 SYDVKM. The CDR3 totals 12 residues. Sequenced by immunoSEQ multiplex PCR; TCRdb stores in-frame clones only, minus some. The sample includes millions of clones, more than 85% seen only once; the top ten take 0.39%. This chain links TRBV28 with TRBJ2-7, with D unclear. Sequencing was carried out using naive CD4+ T cells from PBMCs. As to subset: CD45RA+ positively selected. The TCR was taken from a man younger than 35 in good health. Some clones in this sample may be carry-over from other donors' samples. The CDR3 coding sequence is TGTGCCAGCAGTTCACGCTCCCACGAGCAGTACTTC. Protein sequence: CASSSRSHEQYF.